This TCR beta chain was sequenced in a study of regulatory T cells in long-lasting Graves disease (dated by TCRdb to the early 2020s). The study in broad terms: Newly diagnosed Graves' disease patients had taken antithyroid drugs for less than 3 months. A total of around 33 samples were covered by TCR sequencing, comprising roughly 13 persistent and around 20 newly diagnosed Graves' disease patients. This study used TCR sequencing and RNA sequencing of peripheral blood to compare persistent Graves' disease patients against newly diagnosed Graves' disease patients. The study was conducted in China and was registered as a clinical trial.

The sample's time point, from its label and the paper: newly diagnosed GD, antithyroid drugs for less than 3 months. For both TCR sequencing and RNA sequencing, RNA was extracted from PBMCs using TRIzol. The diagnosis of Graves' disease followed American Thyroid Association guidelines. Patients for the study were recruited at an endocrinology department in Xi'an, China. From each patient, about 9 milliliters of peripheral blood was collected into an EDTA anticoagulant tube. PBMCs were isolated by Ficoll Paque Plus density gradient separation without further T cell sorting. RNA quality was checked with an Agilent 2100 Bioanalyzer and agarose gel, and concentration with a NanoDrop 2000. Turning to this clonotype: This clone's antigen is unknown. Base qualities are not at hand, and no much larger clone is one base apart.

Libraries came from multiplex PCR. Instrument used: Illumina HiSeq 4000. CDR3 regions were amplified by Arm-PCR with iRepertoire HTBI primers to construct TCR beta libraries. Gel purification was performed on PCR products prior to sequencing. The published analysis was carried out like this. Gene usage analysis of CDR3 amino acid clonotypes used the approximately 56 TRBV and 14 to 15 TRBJ segments found across samples. COPE and FqMerger were used to merge the filtered high-quality paired reads into contigs. BLAST was used to align contigs to the IMGT TRBV, TRBD and TRBJ reference genes, and CDR3 was defined following IMGT. Clonotypes above 0.1% frequency were classified as highly expanded clones. Shannon entropy served as the measure of repertoire diversity, while the Gini coefficient captured V-J evenness. A clonotype found in more than one individual was treated as public. TCRdb handled the public reads itself, with Q25 trimming in fastp and clone calling in MiXCR, and kept productive beta chains. Each entry merges the rows of one CDR3 protein and shows their most common DNA and genes. Clone size and V and J calls follow TCRdb, not the original study. The sample table holds 550,000 or so distinct CDR3 sequences, of which around 12% were seen once. Roughly 8.2% of the sample lies in the top ten.

The germline V gene specifies MNHEY as CDR1 and SVGEGT as CDR2. Cut back by 6 bases and 2 bases, the V and J ends lie 12 bases apart. Counted from cysteine to phenylalanine, this CDR3 has 14 amino acids. Only the CDR3 DNA stays, 42 bases, in frame from base 1. Study-wide findings and limitations: Patients with persistent disease shared more public clonotypes (around 2,500) than newly diagnosed patients did (around 980). Only the TCR beta chain was sequenced and analyzed. Lower TCR Shannon entropy and fewer highly expanded clones were observed in persistent Graves' disease patients than in newly diagnosed patients, which suggested clonal expansion. TRBV28, TRBJ1-2 and TRBJ2-5 were preferentially used in persistent disease, while TRBV20-1 and TRBJ2-1 were favored in newly diagnosed disease. The authors noted that the small sample size was a limitation that may lower accuracy. Because the primary lesion, thyroid tissue, could not be accessed, the study looked at peripheral blood alone.

Another study also made use of these data, one on T cells in Graves' hyperthyroidism and ophthalmopathy. As described in the second report: A patient counted as having stable Graves' hyperthyroidism if no progression to ophthalmopathy occurred over 18 months of follow-up. Hyperthyroidism patients were newly diagnosed, with disease duration under 2 months, and aged 18 to 65 years. Any patient with an uncontrolled infection, another autoimmune disease, pregnancy or lactation was excluded. Clinical symptoms, serum thyroxine and TRAb, thyroid ultrasound, and orbital computed tomography formed the basis for the diagnoses. For the first round of RT-PCR on the TCR CDR3, the HTBI primer set was used together with the Qiagen OneStep RT-PCR kit. Blood samples also contained most of the expanded thyroid clonotypes (frequency above 0.001), which suggests that blood repertoires may reflect thyroid immune responses. Ophthalmopathy was separated from stable hyperthyroidism by a 13 V-J signature model, with over 85% sensitivity and roughly 81% specificity obtained in cross-validation and 80%/75% obtained in testing. In validation, the model predicted progression to ophthalmopathy a median of approximately 6.3 months before onset, with approximately 68% sensitivity and roughly 79% specificity. A discovery cohort of around 98 patients, about 40 with Graves' ophthalmopathy and 55 to 65 with stable Graves' hyperthyroidism, was used to find distinguishing TCR V-J signatures. Whether ophthalmopathy could be predicted prospectively was tested in an independent validation cohort made up of fewer than 20 hyperthyroidism patients plus 17 patients who later progressed to ophthalmopathy. For training and testing, the 100 or so patients in the discovery cohort were randomly divided in a 7:3 ratio. In several Graves' hyperthyroidism patients, the study also compared T-cell repertoires from thyroid tissue with T-cell repertoires from blood. Once sampling was done, hyperthyroidism patients were given methimazole at a starting dose of 30 mg daily, whereas ophthalmopathy patients were given high-dose intravenous methylprednisolone. Libraries were constructed in a second round of multiplex PCR, after which size selection and purification were carried out. Libraries were sequenced paired-end with 100 bp reads on an Illumina HiSeq2000. SOAPnuke was used to process the raw data, removing reads that contained adapters or uncalled bases, had a mean Phred below 15, or lacked an exact match to the constant primer or identifier. High-quality paired reads were merged using COPE v1.2.5, and each unique nucleotide sequence was defined as a clonotype. Clonotypes were aligned to IMGT TRBV, TRBD and TRBJ reference segments using MiTCR v1.1. The analysis was restricted to V-J combinations with a frequency above 0.0001, which together covered over 99% of the repertoires. A TCS score was defined as the ratio between F50 (clonal expansion) and ExV (chaos), using BLOSUM62-based TCRdist between CDR3 peptides within each V-J. Welch's t-statistics and random forest reduced 500 to 550 V-J features to under 15, which were used in a naive Bayes classifier (R e1071). Sample size was not statistically predetermined, and investigators were not blinded to group allocation. According to the paper, TCR Vbeta CDR3 sequencing was carried out on about 140 peripheral blood samples, which came from 40 to 45 ophthalmopathy, about 75 hyperthyroidism and about 17 progressor patients.

The receptor's source is a woman aged 30 to 39 with Graves disease. Donor details come from another sample of the same person, matched by shared clones. Sequencing used peripheral blood mononuclear cells (PBMCs), obtained at new diagnosis, from a patient treated with antithyroid drugs. The rearrangement combines TRBV6-2 or TRBV6-3 with TRBJ2-3; the D gene remains uncertain. The CDR3 protein sequence reads: CASRPRTYTDTQYF. The sequenced DNA is TGTGCCAGCAGACCCAGAACCTACACAGATACGCAGTATTTT.